This T cell receptor (beta chain) was profiled in a study of cytomegalovirus exposure and HLA in healthy donors. The CDR3 length is 14 residues. The germline V and J ends were trimmed by 4 bases and 2 bases, with 9 bases remaining between them. CDR1 and CDR2 from the germline V gene are SGHNT and YYREEE (reference sequence). Primers for the PCR totalled 60 Vbeta and 13 Jbeta. TCRdb keeps only in-frame clones here, not all; method: immunoSEQ multiplex PCR. The sample lists about 180,000 clones, roughly 84% occurring once. The clonotype originates from a boy aged 2-9 years in good health and CMV-seronegative. The chain joins TRBV5-4 to TRBJ2-2; D perhaps matches TRBD1 (5 bases). Sequencing input: PBMCs. CDR3 coding DNA: TGTGCCAGCAGCCTGACAGCAAACACCGGGGAGCTGTTTTTT. Encoded protein: CASSLTANTGELFF.